The 9 T cell receptor beta chains listed next were all sequenced from one sample in a study of post-analysis software for immune sequencing data. Study-wide points: Relative to controls, patients had about 5 TRBV segments at higher frequency, with TRBV5-6, TRBV5-1 and TRBV20-1 among these.

The library was made from cDNA and included unique molecular identifiers. TCRdb analysed the PCR reads with MiXCR anew, one entry per CDR3 protein. The sample gives hundreds of thousands of distinct CDR3 sequences, roughly 45% of which show up once; over 10% is in the top ten. Their antigen targets remain unknown. Sequencing was carried out using blood. All receptors come from a girl between 10 and 17 years old with multiple sclerosis.

In DNA form, the CDR3 reads TGCAGTGCTAGACTAGCGGGAGGATCCCAGTACTTC. Its protein is CSARLAGGSQYF. The rearrangement joins TRBV20-1 to TRBJ2-5; 11 bases are shared with TRBD2. Germline CDR1 is DFQATT and CDR2 is SNEGSKA (reference sequence). Germline trimming cut 2 bases from V and 9 bases from J; bases unmatched to any gene: 2. The CDR3 has 12 amino acids.

V is TRBV9 and J is TRBJ2-2, with D unresolved. CDR3 size: 12 residues. Per the germline V gene, CDR1 is SGDLS and CDR2 is YYNGEE. The V end was cut by 0 bases, the J end by 6 bases, with 3 bases between. In DNA, the CDR3 is TGTGCCAGCAGCGTAGTGGCCGGGGAGCTGTTTTTT. Translation: CASSVVAGELFF.

This rearrangement joins TRBV20-1 to TRBJ1-1; no reliable D call. Germline V gene sequence: CDR1 DFQATT, CDR2 SNEGSKA (reference sequence). Trimming took off 5 bases at V and 3 bases at J, with 16 bases between the two ends. This CDR3 has 14 residues. CDR3: CSAPRGGFHTEAFF. CDR3 bases: TGCAGTGCTCCACGAGGCGGGTTTCACACTGAAGCTTTCTTT.

The chain couples TRBV6-6 to TRBJ2-1; 13 nucleotides match TRBD2. V gave up 0 bases and J gave up 7 bases; unmatched junction bases: 3. This CDR3 region has 16 residues. Germline CDR1 is MNHNY and CDR2 is SVGAGI (reference sequence). CDR3 sequence: CASSYSGTSGDNEQFF. DNA for the CDR3: TGTGCCAGCAGTTACTCCGGGACTAGCGGGGATAATGAGCAGTTCTTC.

The J gene is TRBJ1-2, the V gene TRBV5-1; a weak D match, TRBD1 (6 bases). Trimming removed 4 bases at V and 0 bases at J, with 13 bases between. CDR3 length equals 15 residues. The germline CDR1 and CDR2 sequences are SGHRS and YFSETQ. The CDR3 nucleotides read TGCGCCAGCAGCGAAACTGGGGGCTCTAACTATGGCTACACCTTC. It translates to CASSETGGSNYGYTF.

This clonotype was counted between two and nine times. The chain is built from TRBV5-1 and TRBJ2-5; TRBD2 aligns across 10 bases. The CDR3 is 15 amino acids. Germline assignment: CDR1 SGHRS and CDR2 YFSETQ. Trimming cost V 4 bases and J 5 bases; bases outside gene matches: 8. The CDR3 nucleotides read TGCGCCAGCAGCACCTCTAGCGGGAGTGATGAGACCCAGTACTTC. Its translation is CASSTSSGSDETQYF. Full variable domain (missing parts from reference TRBV5-1 and TRBJ2-5): KAGVTQTPRYLIKTRGQQVTLSCSPISGHRSVSWYQQTPGQGLQFLFEYFSETQRNKGNFPGRFSGRQFSNSRSEMNVSTLELGDSALYLCASSTSSGSDETQYFGPGTRLLVL.

The chain uses TRBV27 and TRBJ2-5; the D is unclear. The V end lost 0 bases, the J end lost 11 bases, and 13 bases lay between the germline ends. Germline V CDR1 and CDR2: MNHEY, SMNVEV (reference sequence). CDR3 size: 13 residues. The CDR3 nucleotides read TGTGCCAGCAGTTTATCGGGTCTTACGGAGCAGTACTTC. Translated: CASSLSGLTEQYF.

This clonotype turned up a few times. The chain employs TRBV29-1 and TRBJ2-3; TRBD2 aligns across 16 bases. The V segment lost 2 bases and the J segment 0 bases; nucleotides outside the gene matches: 8. This CDR3 is built from 19 residues. Germline values: CDR1 SQVTM, CDR2 ANQGSEA. CDR3 amino acids: CSVEPPPGLAGGSTDTQYF. The CDR3 DNA reads as TGCAGCGTTGAACCGCCTCCGGGACTAGCGGGAGGGAGCACAGATACGCAGTATTTT.

The J gene is TRBJ2-1, the V gene TRBV20-1; 8 bases match TRBD2. The CDR3 spans 18 residues. V lost 6 bases to trimming and J lost 1 base; unmatched junction nucleotides: 17. CDR1 and CDR2 (germline): DFQATT, SNEGSKA (reference sequence). In nucleotides, the CDR3 is TGCAGTGCGAGAAGCGGGAGAAATAAATGGGCTTCCTACAATGAGCAGTTCTTC. Its translation: CSARSGRNKWASYNEQFF.